This T cell receptor (beta chain) appears in the sequencing data of a study of blood T cells in healthy people across ages. Broader study findings: Both higher diversity and more naive CD4+ cells marked long-lived donors when set against aged donors. One million T cells yielded diversity estimates that were considered underestimates.

V lost 0 bases and J lost 13, with 25 bases in between. CDR1 DFQATT and CDR2 SNEGSKA come from the germline V gene (reference sequence). This CDR3 comprises 16 residues. Notes on this clonotype: The target antigen is unknown.

A sample-barcoded 5' primer and a J-beta primer mix were used in a second PCR of roughly 6 to 11 cycles. One entry per CDR3 protein, called by TCRdb with MiXCR from the 5' RACE reads. Of 1.8 million or so distinct CDR3 sequences listed, roughly two fifths are singletons. This clonotype was sampled from a human donor in good health. The chain employs TRBV20-1 and TRBJ2-4; maybe TRBD1 (5 bases). Source material: blood. The CDR3 coding sequence is TGCAGTGCTAGAGAGTTTACAGGAACTTCCTACAATGAGCAGTACTTC. Translating gives CSAREFTGTSYNEQYF.